The clone carrying this TCR beta chain was recorded a few times. This CDR3 is built from 15 residues. CDR1 MNHEY and CDR2 SVGEGT come from the germline V gene. V shed 6 bases and J shed 2 bases, with 16 bases lying between them. This entry comes from a study of spatial heterogeneity in lung cancer. The sample's time point: sample taken at primary tumor resection. Sequencing was performed on whole RNA extracted from tumor and nontumor lung tissue, or from frozen PBMC, and the material was left unsorted. TCRdb re-derived calls from the 5' RACE reads in MiXCR, one entry per CDR3 protein. In the table there are some 21,000 distinct CDR3 sequences, around 4.3% of which are singletons.

The sequencing used PBMCs, collected at surgery. The sequence came from a male donor with early-stage non-small cell lung cancer. J is TRBJ1-1 and V is TRBV6-2 or TRBV6-3, with D uncertain. CDR3 region: CASSSQRVGNTEAFF. The CDR3 region has the DNA TGTGCCAGCAGCTCACAGAGAGTGGGTAACACTGAAGCTTTCTTT.